This paragraph reports one T cell receptor (beta chain). The antigen it binds to is not known. There are no base qualities to consult, and no much larger clone falls within one base. The data originate from a study of cytomegalovirus exposure and HLA in healthy donors (dated 2017 in TCRdb). A note on the overall study: According to an earlier analysis of a few hundred of the donors, about 179 million T cells yielded roughly 100 million unique TCR beta sequences and roughly 280 Gb of sequence data. The later analysis used no new phenotypic data to find candidate immune exposures, relying instead on TCR beta sequences and their occurrence across donors. Class I and class II HLA loci were covered by the typing at four-digit resolution. Donor age, sex, ethnicity and CMV serostatus were compiled together with the repertoire data. To decide whether each TCR beta V gene segment behaved as functional or pseudogenic, an earlier analysis of fewer than 750 of the donors relied on high-throughput TCR beta sequencing. A separate validation cohort of roughly 120 different subjects was used in addition to the 666-subject first cohort. In a later analysis, previously published TCR beta repertoires from hundreds of donors were re-analyzed and high-resolution HLA genotyping was added so that TCR occurrence patterns could be studied. Among a few hundred genotyped donors of the cohort, an average of 235,054 unique TCR beta nucleotide sequences were sequenced per donor, around 20% of them non-productive. All discovery cohort repertoires had been generated using a single sequencing platform. The T cell repertoires of 700 or so subjects were profiled by immunosequencing and related to cytomegalovirus serostatus. The study combined high-throughput TCR immunosequencing, statistical association of individual TCRs with disease status, and machine learning to predict cytomegalovirus infection status. The genetic ancestry cluster associated with self-reported Caucasian donors included 81% of the roughly 380 genotyped donors. A later genetic analysis used genome-wide SNP genotypes for 398 of the 666 donors, treating that subset as a discovery cohort. An early release that covered about 600 HLA-typed donors contained approximately 300 gigabases of sequencing data and some 87 million unique TCR sequences. Typing coverage differed by locus: A, B, C, DRB1 and DQB1 were typed in about 620-640 donors, DQA1 in 522, DPA1 in nearly 610, and DPB1 in around 490. The study aimed to test whether cataloging public T cell receptors could reveal signatures of past pathogen exposure. A handful of DR-DQ haplotypes were handled as single units for association and clustering because linkage in the cohort was strong.

The paper as a whole reports these results and caveats: When HLA alleles, especially DR and DQ, strongly co-occurred, TCR associations were difficult to assign to individual alleles. Across donors, most TCR sequences were observed very rarely, whereas some public TCRs were present in many individuals. Broadly in line with IMGT annotations, most TCR beta V segments showed up in productive rearrangements about 87% or about 30% of the time in an earlier analysis of under 700 of the donors. This cohort had only TCR beta chains sequenced, and the lack of alpha or paired-chain data limited which features could be detected. According to a later genetic analysis, donors in an Asian-associated ancestry cluster had fewer N-insertions in productive TCRs than the approximately 610-donor mean. Presence/absence analyses assumed roughly uniform sequencing depth across donors, an assumption that may not hold. It was suggested by the authors that the approach could potentially be generalized to other disease states and immunological phenotypes. A further reported finding was that TCR beta sequences accurately predicted the HLA-A and HLA-B alleles for most subjects in the first cohort. Specific HLA alleles were associated with roughly 16,000 TCR beta sequences at a false discovery rate of 0.05 in a later analysis. A group of highly shared sequence variants was considered likely to be a technical artifact of the sequencing pipeline. In vitro tests confirmed that a few of the cytomegalovirus-associated TCR beta chains recognize cytomegalovirus antigens. According to a later analysis, parvovirus B19, influenza, CMV and Epstein-Barr virus appeared linked to several top co-occurrence clusters. According to a later analysis, TCR association rates differed among HLA loci, with DRB1 alleles showing the most associated TCRs and HLA-C alleles showing the fewest. Linkage disequilibrium might explain the correlated functional status among segregating V segments, but an unknown experimental factor could not be excluded. The only immune exposure information available for the cohort was CMV serostatus. Because counts were too low, about 15 rarely observed V segments, including chromosome 9 orphons, were left out of the earlier analysis of some 640 of the donors. A later analysis found that HLA-associated TCR beta chains were more clonally expanded and had lower generation probabilities than equally common non-associated chains. The study listed around 160 TCR beta chains as associated with cytomegalovirus. In a later analysis, most CMV-associated TCR beta chains were found to appear HLA-restricted, with HLA associations seemingly driven largely by CMV exposure. In a later genetic analysis, a missense DCLRE1C variant was associated with V-gene and J-gene trimming of TCR beta chains, and the association was replicated in an independent cohort. Because some donors lacked HLA typing at each locus, the association tests relied only on the typed subset. The classifier was reported to diagnose cytomegalovirus status with high specificity and sensitivity in both the original and validation cohorts.

The library was generated by the immunoSEQ multiplex PCR assay. For the multiplex PCR, a mixture combining 60 forward primers for TCR Vbeta segments and 13 reverse primers for TCR Jbeta segments was used. The CDR3 region of rearranged TCR beta genes was amplified from genomic DNA by a multiplex PCR assay. On the Illumina HiSeq System, the amplified TCR beta libraries were sequenced as 87-base-pair reads. As for how the authors treated the data: Across the 700 or so repertoires, a later analysis counted approximately 75 million unique TCR beta chains, some 11 million of which were shared by at least two donors. Raw reads were error-corrected and collapsed into unique sequences with a nearest-neighbor algorithm that merged closely related sequences to remove PCR and sequencing errors. Alignment of CDR3 sequences to IMGT reference sequences was used to assign V, D and J gene segments. For a sequence to be retained, a match of at least six nucleotides was required to both a V gene segment and a J gene segment. Rearrangements were classified as productive when the CDR3 lacked stop codons and remained in frame with V and J, and all other rearrangements were classified as non-productive. Following IMGT convention, CDR3 was defined as the stretch from the second conserved V-encoded cysteine up to the conserved J-encoded phenylalanine. In an earlier analysis of 550 to 650 of the donors, sequences lacking an unambiguous match to a single V gene segment were excluded. An earlier analysis of a few hundred of the donors called V segments functional above 56.7% productive rearrangements and segregating when the between-donor standard deviation exceeded 5%. A statistical classification framework was developed to diagnose cytomegalovirus status using the catalog of TCR beta chain sequences. In a later analysis, V and J genes were assigned by comparing TCR nucleotide sequences against IMGT/GENE-DB human TR gene sequences. A later analysis assigned CDR3 sequences and most-parsimonious VDJ recombination scenarios with the TCRdist pipeline. In a later analysis, every TCR beta chain was defined by the combination of its CDR3 amino acid sequence and its V-gene family, and reads without a unique V-gene family were dropped. To address suspected cross-contamination and a sequencing artifact, a later analysis removed under 600 highly shared, low-generation-probability nucleotide sequences. In a later analysis, a clonal expansion index was calculated for each public chain from normalized within-repertoire ranks of inferred template counts. In a later analysis, generation probabilities were computed with a VDJ recombination model fitted to out-of-frame rearrangements, and the resulting probabilities were checked against IGoR. In a later analysis, TCR-TCR, TCR-HLA and TCR-CMV co-occurrence was scored with hypergeometric tests, and a repertoire-size bias correction was applied to TCR pairs. False discovery rates were estimated in a later analysis by permuting HLA or CMV assignments 20 times. A later analysis grouped co-occurring TCRs with DBSCAN, adding TCRdist sequence similarity when clustering within HLA-allele-positive subsets. Co-occurrence clustering excluded repertoires with fewer than 30,000 or more than 120,000 public chains, plus five with anomalous nucleotide sharing. In its TCRdb copy, this immuneACCESS table keeps in-frame sequences only and misses some clones. Where compared with another copy, unresolved V genes explain less than half of these, and the others have no known cause. The V and J calls and clone size come from that table; D and trimming were worked out from the DNA. For this sample the table gives approximately 91,000 clones, of which 60% to 75% were detected only once. Jointly, the top ten make up roughly 1.2% of the sample.

The cohort was made up of about 670 healthy bone marrow donors. At the time of sampling, every cohort member was nominally healthy, though immune exposures that went unrecorded were likely present. The donor was CMV seronegative and was included in the group of approximately 350 seronegative cohort members. A peripheral blood sample was collected from each donor, and TCR beta sequencing was performed on peripheral blood mononuclear cells. The Qiagen DNeasy Blood Extraction Kit was used to extract genomic DNA from the blood cell samples. The source is a female donor in good health and CMV-seronegative. The sequenced sample consisted of PBMCs.

This receptor has the CDR3 CASSPRGTTDTQYF. The DNA sequence is as follows: TGTGCCAGCAGCCCGCGGGGGACCACAGATACGCAGTATTTT. In this chain, TRBV11-2 is recombined with TRBJ2-3, with 7 junctional bases fitting TRBD2. Based on the germline V gene, the CDR1 and CDR2 sequences are SGHAT and FQNNGV. The cysteine opens and the phenylalanine closes a CDR3 of 14 amino acids. Only CDR3 DNA remains: 42 bases, in frame from the first base. Trimming leaves V shorter by 5 bases and J shorter by 2 bases, with the junction holding 4 bases beyond the gene matches.